The entry below gives a single TCR beta chain sequence along with its context. The donor cohort consisted entirely of Caucasian adults residing in Nashville, Tennessee. Unsorted PBMC DNA sequencing spanned ten immunoSEQ deep assay plates. Sequenced by immunoSEQ multiplex PCR; TCRdb stores in-frame clones only, minus some. The repertoire holds roughly 490,000 clones, less than 80% seen once, with 9.5% to 15% in the top ten. The data were taken from a study of shared clonotypes between healthy human individuals. Input material: PBMCs. This receptor was obtained from a woman between 40 and 50 years old in good health. Some clones in this sample may be carry-over from other donors' samples.

The CDR3 sequence: CAISGTSGTGELFF. The DNA of the CDR3 is TGTGCCATCAGTGGTACGTCGGGCACCGGGGAGCTGTTTTTT. The chain employs TRBV10-3 and TRBJ2-2; D gene unclear. CDR1 is ENHRY, CDR2 SYGVKD, per germline. V was trimmed by 4 bases and J by 4 bases, leaving 10 bases between them. This CDR3 region has 14 residues.